This TCR beta chain was documented in a study of shared clonotypes between healthy human individuals. General observations from the study: Relative to clonotypes present in all four donors, those not shared had lower generation probabilities. Larger richness was generally estimated for naive than memory subsets.

This CDR3 comprises 13 residues. V lost 5 bases and J lost 4; bases outside the gene matches: 2. The germline V gene encodes CDR1 MDHEN and CDR2 SYDVKM. Some clones are missing from TCRdb's copy, which holds only in-frame ones; the method was immunoSEQ multiplex PCR. The sample gives around 980,000 clones, approximately 80% of which show up once; roughly 0.55% is in the top ten. About this clone: What it binds is unknown.

The origin of this receptor is a man aged 18 to 29 in good health. Some clones in this sample may be carry-over from other donors' samples. Sequencing was performed on memory CD4+ T cells from PBMCs. As for subset: CD45RA-negative fraction. The chain recombines TRBV28 with TRBJ2-5, with TRBD1 identical over 9 bases. CDR3 in DNA: TGTGCCAGCAGTCGACAGGGGGTAGAGACCCAGTACTTC. Its translation is CASSRQGVETQYF.